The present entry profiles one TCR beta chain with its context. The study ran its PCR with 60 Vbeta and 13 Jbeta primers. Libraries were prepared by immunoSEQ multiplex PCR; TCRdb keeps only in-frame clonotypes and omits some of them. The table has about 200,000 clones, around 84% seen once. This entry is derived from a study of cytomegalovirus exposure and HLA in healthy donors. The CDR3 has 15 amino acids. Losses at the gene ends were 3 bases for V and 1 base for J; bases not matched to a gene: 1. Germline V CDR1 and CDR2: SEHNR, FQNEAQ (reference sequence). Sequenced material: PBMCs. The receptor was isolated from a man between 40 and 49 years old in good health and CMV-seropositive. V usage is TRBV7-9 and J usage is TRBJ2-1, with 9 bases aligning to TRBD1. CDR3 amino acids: CASSLDRGSYNEQFF. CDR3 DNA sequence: TGTGCCAGCAGCTTGGACAGGGGATCCTACAATGAGCAGTTCTTC.